What follows describes a single TCR beta chain. The antigen this receptor binds is unknown. There are no base qualities to consult, and no much larger clone falls within one base. TCRbeta CDR3 regions were amplified from genomic DNA by means of the immunoSEQ Assay, a bias-controlled multiplex PCR. The original pipeline was this. Nucleated cell counts per sample were estimated from amplification of reference gene primers within the assay. To quantify the absolute abundance of each unique TCRbeta CDR3 rearrangement, sequence reads were collapsed and filtered. For each sample, productive Simpson clonality was calculated as the square root of Simpson's diversity index over productive rearrangements. TCRdb stores this immuneACCESS table with in-frame sequences only. Part of the clones is absent; in the studies checked, under half of the shortfall reflects unresolved V genes, and no reason is known for the rest. V, J and clone size are those of that table, while D and trimming were read from the DNA. The sample table holds 130,000 or so clones, of which roughly 85% were seen once. The ten largest account for more than 4% of the sample.

Spanning cysteine to phenylalanine, the CDR3 consists of 14 amino acids. The CDR3 DNA has 42 bases and is translated from base 1. From the germline V gene (reference sequence), CDR1 is MNHEY and CDR2 is SMNVEV. The trim is 4 bases for V and 5 bases for J, with a gap of 9 bases between the germline ends. Each collaborating institution followed its own protocols to collect whole blood in K2EDTA tubes. For TCRbeta analysis, collaborators shipped samples as frozen whole blood, isolated PBMCs, or DNA extracted from either of those sample types. This entry comes from a study of blood T cell repertoires in COVID-19 (dated by TCRdb to the early 2020s). Looking at the study overall: Samples from collaborators originated in the United States, Italy and Spain and spanned both the acute and convalescent phases of COVID-19. The prospective study material was composed of cDNA or gDNA derived from T cells, B-cell-depleted T cells, or PBMCs. The dataset comprised deeply sampled blood TCRbeta repertoires from subjects exposed to, actively infected with, or recovered from COVID-19. The repertoires were released in a freely available public database intended as a resource for research on the immune response to SARS-CoV-2. Samples came from the ongoing ImmuneRACE study (first 160 participants) plus 1,254 subjects from 6 global collaborators. A de-identified subject ID, COVID-19 status, age in years and sex were almost always included in the sample metadata. Where available, HLA class I and class II types were obtained from metadata supplied by the sample provider rather than from assay-based typing. Summary of the overall study and its limitations: Clinical and demographic metadata were provided uncurated, with the amount varying by source and participant.

The source of this sequence is a man aged 35 to 55 with acute or convalescent COVID-19. The chain links TRBV27 with TRBJ1-6, and perhaps TRBD1 as D gene, on 6 matching bases. Material for sequencing was peripheral blood. The DNA reads as follows: TGTGCCAGCAGTTCTAGACAGGATAATTCACCCCTCCACTTT. Its translation reads: CASSSRQDNSPLHF.